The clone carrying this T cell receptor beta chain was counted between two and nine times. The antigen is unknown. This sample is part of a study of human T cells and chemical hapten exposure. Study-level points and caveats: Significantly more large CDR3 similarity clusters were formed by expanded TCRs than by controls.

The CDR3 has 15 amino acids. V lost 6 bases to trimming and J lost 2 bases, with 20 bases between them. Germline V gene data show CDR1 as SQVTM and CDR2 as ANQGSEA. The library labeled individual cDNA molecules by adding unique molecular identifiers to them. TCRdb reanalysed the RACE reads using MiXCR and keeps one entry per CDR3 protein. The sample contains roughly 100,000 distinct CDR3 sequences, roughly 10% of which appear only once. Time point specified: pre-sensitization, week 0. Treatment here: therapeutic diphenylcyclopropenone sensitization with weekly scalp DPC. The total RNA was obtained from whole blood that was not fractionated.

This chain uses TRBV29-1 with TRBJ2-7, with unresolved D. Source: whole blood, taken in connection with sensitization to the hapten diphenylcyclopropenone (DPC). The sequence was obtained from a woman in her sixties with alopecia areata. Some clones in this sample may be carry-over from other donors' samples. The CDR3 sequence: CSVATRVYPAYEQYF. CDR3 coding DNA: TGCAGCGTCGCAACCCGGGTTTATCCCGCCTACGAGCAGTACTTC.